This TCR beta chain came from a study of T cell responses to AZD1222 COVID-19 vaccine (dated by TCRdb to about 2021). A note on the overall study: TCR sequencing was performed for approximately 240 trial participants, of whom about 210 were given two doses of AZD1222 and some 25 were given two doses of MenACWY control vaccine. Trial participants were enrolled by age into 18-55, 56-69 and 70-plus year subgroups, with 148, 28 and 57 TCR-sequenced participants respectively.

The study at large found these results: Spike-specific TCR breadth and depth rose significantly after two AZD1222 doses compared with day 0 and with MenACWY recipients. No day 14 peak-response samples were available, so repertoires were characterized only after the peak T cell response. CD4 TCRs associated with the vaccine covered the entire spike protein, and the dominant responses were in regions 160-218 and 743-854. Conclusions about previously exposed vaccinees are limited, since just 6 or 7 AZD1222 recipients were seropositive for SARS-CoV-2 at baseline. Reportedly, close to half of the unique spike-specific TCRs recognized epitopes lying outside the regions that are mutated in the B.1.351 and B.1.1.7 variants. The 56-69-year group was small, and its depth increase did not reach significance, likely because of low power. Participants were mostly white British and included more females than males, and it was suggested by the authors that clonal diversity may have been underestimated.

The CDR3, from cysteine to phenylalanine, totals 13 residues. Only CDR3 DNA is held: 39 bases, read in frame from base 1. Ends trimmed: V by 0 bases, J by 5 bases; bases unmatched to a gene: 1. CDR1 and CDR2, per the germline V gene, are SGDLS and YYNGEE. A word on this clone: What antigen it recognizes has not been identified. The record has no base qualities; no much larger clone is one base away.

The CDR3 regions of human TCRbeta chains were analyzed by immunosequencing. For the original study's pipeline: TCRs in the repertoires were compared against a reference library of SARS-CoV-2-specific TCRs that had been generated with the MIRA antigen-specificity platform. Breadth was defined as the fraction of unique TCRs that were SARS-CoV-2-associated. Depth was defined as the fraction of total T cells that were SARS-CoV-2-associated. Using the MIRA data, every spike-specific TCR was mapped to the spike region that the TCR reacted to and assigned to either a CD4 or a CD8 class. Log10-transformed breadth and depth values were compared by one-way ANOVA with Sidak's multiple comparisons tests. TCRdb re-hosts the immuneACCESS table, in-frame sequences only. Its copies lack some clones; in the studies checked, an unresolved V gene accounts for under half of them, and the cause for the rest is not known. Clone size and the V and J calls come from that table; the DNA yielded D and trimming. Within this sample are about 180,000 clones, with 85% to 95% of them counted one time only. Jointly, the top ten make up roughly 1.7% of the sample.

In the paper's terms, the time point label means: about 28 days (+/-7) after the second vaccine dose. Because spike-specific TCR depth and breadth did not differ between the two schedules, AZD1222 recipients who got a second dose at roughly 4 weeks were pooled with those who got a second dose at roughly 12 weeks. Vaccinee samples came from UK trials COV001 and COV002, including a single-blind randomized controlled phase 2/3 trial of AZD1222 (ChAdOx1 nCoV-19) in healthy adults. For TCRbeta chain sequencing, PBMC samples were collected from trial participants at day 0 and at day 28 after the second dose.

The chain is encoded by TRBV9 joined to TRBJ2-7, and TRBD1 matches 8 of the central bases. The source is an adult who received the AZD1222 COVID-19 vaccine. The sequences come from peripheral blood, collected 28 days after the second AZD1222 dose. The nucleotide sequence reads TGTGCCAGCAGCGTAGTACAGGGGGACGAGCAGTACTTC. Its product reads: CASSVVQGDEQYF.